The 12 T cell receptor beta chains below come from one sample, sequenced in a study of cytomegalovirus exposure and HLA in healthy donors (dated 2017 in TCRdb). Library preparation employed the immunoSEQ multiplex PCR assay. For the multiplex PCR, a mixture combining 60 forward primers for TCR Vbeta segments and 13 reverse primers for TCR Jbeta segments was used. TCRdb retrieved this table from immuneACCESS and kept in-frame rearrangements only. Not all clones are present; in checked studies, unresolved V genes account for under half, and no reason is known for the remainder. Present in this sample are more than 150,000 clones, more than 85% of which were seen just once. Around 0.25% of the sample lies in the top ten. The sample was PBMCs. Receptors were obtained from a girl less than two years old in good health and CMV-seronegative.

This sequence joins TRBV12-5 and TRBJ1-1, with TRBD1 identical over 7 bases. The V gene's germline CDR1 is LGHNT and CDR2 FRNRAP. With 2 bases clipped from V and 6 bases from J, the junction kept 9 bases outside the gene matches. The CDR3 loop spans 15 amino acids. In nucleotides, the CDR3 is TGTGCTAGTGGTTTGCTCTACGACAGGGCGGCTGAAGCTTTCTTT. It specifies CASGLLYDRAAEAFF.

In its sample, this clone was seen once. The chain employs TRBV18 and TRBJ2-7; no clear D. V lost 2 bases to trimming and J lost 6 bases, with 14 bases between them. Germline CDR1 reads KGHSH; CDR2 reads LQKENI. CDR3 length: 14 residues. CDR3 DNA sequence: TGTGCCAGCTCACCAAGAGCCTCGTCCACCGAGCAGTACTTC. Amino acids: CASSPRASSTEQYF.

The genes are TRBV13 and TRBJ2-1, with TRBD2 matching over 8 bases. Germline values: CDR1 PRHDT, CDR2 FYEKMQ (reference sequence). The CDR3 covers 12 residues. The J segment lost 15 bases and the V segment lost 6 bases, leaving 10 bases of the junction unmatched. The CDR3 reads CASSFVAGIMFF. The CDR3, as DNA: TGTGCCAGCAGTTTCGTAGCGGGAATAATGTTCTTC.

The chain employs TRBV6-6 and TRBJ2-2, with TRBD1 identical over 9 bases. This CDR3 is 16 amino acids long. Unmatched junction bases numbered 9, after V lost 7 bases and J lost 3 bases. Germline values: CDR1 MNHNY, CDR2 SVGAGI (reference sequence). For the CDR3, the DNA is TGTGCCAGCACTCCGGGTGGGACAGGGTACACCGGGGAGCTGTTTTTT. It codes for CASTPGGTGYTGELFF.

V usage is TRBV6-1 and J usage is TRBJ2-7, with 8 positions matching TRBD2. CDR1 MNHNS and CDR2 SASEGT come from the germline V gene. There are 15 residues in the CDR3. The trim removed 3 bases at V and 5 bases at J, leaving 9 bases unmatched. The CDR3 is CASSEWGPGGDEQYF. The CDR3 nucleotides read TGTGCCAGCAGTGAGTGGGGGCCGGGGGGGGACGAGCAGTACTTC.

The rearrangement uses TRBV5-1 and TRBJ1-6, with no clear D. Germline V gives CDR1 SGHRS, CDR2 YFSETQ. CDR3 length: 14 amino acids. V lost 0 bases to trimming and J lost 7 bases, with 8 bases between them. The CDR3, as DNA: TGCGCCAGCAGCTTGGATCGTAGAAATTCACCCCTCCACTTT. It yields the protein CASSLDRRNSPLHF.

The CDR3 protein is CASSLRFSGVNSPLHF. The CDR3 nucleotides are TGTGCCAGCAGTTTACGGTTTTCAGGGGTTAATTCACCCCTCCACTTT. The V gene is TRBV27, the J gene TRBJ1-6, with D maybe TRBD1 (6 bases). CDR1 is MNHEY and CDR2 is SMNVEV in the germline V gene (reference sequence). The CDR3 loop spans 16 amino acids. V was clipped by 2 bases and J by 6 bases, with 14 bases between them.

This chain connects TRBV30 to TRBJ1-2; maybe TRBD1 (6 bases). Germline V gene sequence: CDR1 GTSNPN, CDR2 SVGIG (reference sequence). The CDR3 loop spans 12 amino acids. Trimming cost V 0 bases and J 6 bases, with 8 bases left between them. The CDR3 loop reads CAWSVGGNGYTF. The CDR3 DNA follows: TGTGCCTGGAGTGTAGGGGGAAATGGCTACACCTTC.

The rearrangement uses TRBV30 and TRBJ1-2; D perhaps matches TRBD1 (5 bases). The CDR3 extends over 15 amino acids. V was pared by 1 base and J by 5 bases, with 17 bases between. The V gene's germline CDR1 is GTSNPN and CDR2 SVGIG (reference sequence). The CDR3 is CAWSEVGPASYGYTF. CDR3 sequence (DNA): TGTGCCTGGAGTGAAGTGGGGCCTGCTTCTTATGGCTACACCTTC.

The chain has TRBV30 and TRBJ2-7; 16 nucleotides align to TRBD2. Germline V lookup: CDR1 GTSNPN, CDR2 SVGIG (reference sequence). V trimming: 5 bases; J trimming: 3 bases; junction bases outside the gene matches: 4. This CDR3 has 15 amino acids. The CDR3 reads CAWGTSGRASYEQYF. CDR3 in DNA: TGTGCCTGGGGGACTAGCGGGAGGGCCAGCTACGAGCAGTACTTC.

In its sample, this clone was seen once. CDR3 residues: CASSQEGGSYEQYF. Here the CDR3 DNA reads TGCGCCAGCAGCCAAGAGGGGGGTTCCTACGAGCAGTACTTC. This chain joins TRBV4-3 and TRBJ2-7; tentative D call: TRBD2 (6 bases). The CDR3 totals 14 residues. The germline V gene has CDR1 LGHNA and CDR2 YSLEER. Trimming took off 0 bases at V and 1 base at J, with 7 bases between the two ends.

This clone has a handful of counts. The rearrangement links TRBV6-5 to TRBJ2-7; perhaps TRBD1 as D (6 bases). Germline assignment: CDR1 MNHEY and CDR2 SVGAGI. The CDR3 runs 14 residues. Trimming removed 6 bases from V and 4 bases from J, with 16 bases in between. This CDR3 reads CASRRSGTSYEQYF. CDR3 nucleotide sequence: TGTGCCAGCAGGAGATCCGGGACATCTTACGAGCAGTACTTC.